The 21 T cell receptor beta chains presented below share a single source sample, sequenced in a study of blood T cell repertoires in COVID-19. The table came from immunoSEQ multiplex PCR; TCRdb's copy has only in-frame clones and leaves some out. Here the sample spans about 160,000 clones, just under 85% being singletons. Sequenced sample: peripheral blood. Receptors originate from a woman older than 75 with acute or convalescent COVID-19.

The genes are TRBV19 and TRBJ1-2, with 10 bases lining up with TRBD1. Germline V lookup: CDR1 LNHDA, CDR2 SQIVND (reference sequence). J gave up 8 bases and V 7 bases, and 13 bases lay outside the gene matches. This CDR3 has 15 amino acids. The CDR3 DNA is TGTGCCAGTAAAGGGGACAGGGGCCTCTCTACGGGCTACACCTTC. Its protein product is CASKGDRGLSTGYTF.

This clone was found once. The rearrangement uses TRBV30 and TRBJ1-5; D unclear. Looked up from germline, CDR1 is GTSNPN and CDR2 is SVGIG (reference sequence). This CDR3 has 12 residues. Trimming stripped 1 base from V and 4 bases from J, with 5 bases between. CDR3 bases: TGTGCCTGGAGTGGGACTAATCAGCCCCAGCATTTT. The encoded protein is CAWSGTNQPQHF.

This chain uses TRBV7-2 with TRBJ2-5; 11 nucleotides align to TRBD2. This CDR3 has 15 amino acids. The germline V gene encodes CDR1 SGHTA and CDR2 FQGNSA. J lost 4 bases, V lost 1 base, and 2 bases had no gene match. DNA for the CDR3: TGTGCCAGCAGCTTAGGGCTAGCGGGAGGAGAGACCCAGTACTTC. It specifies CASSLGLAGGETQYF.

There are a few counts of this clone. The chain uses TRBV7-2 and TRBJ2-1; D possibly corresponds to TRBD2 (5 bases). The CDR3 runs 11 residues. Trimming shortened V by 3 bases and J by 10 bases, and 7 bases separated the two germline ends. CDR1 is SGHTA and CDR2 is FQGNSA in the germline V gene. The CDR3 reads CASSFTREQFF. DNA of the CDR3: TGTGCCAGCAGCTTTACTAGAGAGCAGTTCTTC.

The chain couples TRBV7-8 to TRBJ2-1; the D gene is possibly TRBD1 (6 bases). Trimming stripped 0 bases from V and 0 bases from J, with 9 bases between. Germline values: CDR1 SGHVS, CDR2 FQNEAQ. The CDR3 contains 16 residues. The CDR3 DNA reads TGTGCCAGCAGCTTAGCTCAGGGGAGCTCCTACAATGAGCAGTTCTTC. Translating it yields CASSLAQGSSYNEQFF.

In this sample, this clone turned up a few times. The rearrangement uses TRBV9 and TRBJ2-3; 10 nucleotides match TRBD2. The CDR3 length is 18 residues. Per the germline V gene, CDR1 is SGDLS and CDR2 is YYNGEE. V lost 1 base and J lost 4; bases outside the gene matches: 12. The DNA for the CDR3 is TGTGCCAGCAGCGTATCGGGACTAGCGACCCAGCGGGCAGATACGCAGTATTTT. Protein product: CASSVSGLATQRADTQYF.

This CDR3 is CASSSGIRDEQFF. Written as DNA, the CDR3 is TGTGCCAGCAGCTCCGGGATAAGGGATGAGCAGTTCTTC. V is TRBV7-6 and J is TRBJ2-1, with D possibly TRBD2 on 5 matching bases. From germline, CDR1 is SGHVS and CDR2 FNYEAQ. Trimming removed 4 bases at V and 8 bases at J, with 12 bases between. CDR3 length equals 13 residues. Filled out from reference TRBV7-6 and TRBJ2-1, the complete variable domain reads GAGVSQSPRYKVTKRGQDVALRCDPISGHVSLYWYRQALGQGPEFLTYFNYEAQQDKSGLPNDRFSAERPEGSISTLTIQRTEQRDSAMYRCASSSGIRDEQFFGPGTRLTVL.

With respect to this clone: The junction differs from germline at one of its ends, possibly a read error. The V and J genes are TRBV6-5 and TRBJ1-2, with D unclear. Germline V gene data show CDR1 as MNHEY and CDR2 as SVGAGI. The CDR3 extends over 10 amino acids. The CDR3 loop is CASSNMDFDF. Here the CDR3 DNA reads TGTGCCAGCAGTAATATGGACTTCGATTTC.

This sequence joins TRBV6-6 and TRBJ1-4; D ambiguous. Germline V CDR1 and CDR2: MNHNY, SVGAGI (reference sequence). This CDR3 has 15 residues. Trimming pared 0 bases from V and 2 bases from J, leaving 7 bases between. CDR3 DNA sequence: TGTGCCAGCAGTTACTCGAGAGGGACTAATGAAAAACTGTTTTTT. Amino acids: CASSYSRGTNEKLFF.

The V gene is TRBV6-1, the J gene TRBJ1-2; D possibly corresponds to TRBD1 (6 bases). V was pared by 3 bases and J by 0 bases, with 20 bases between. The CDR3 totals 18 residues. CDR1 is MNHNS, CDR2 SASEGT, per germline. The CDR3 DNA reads TGTGCCAGCAGTGACCCAATCTATATGGACAGAGCTAACTATGGCTACACCTTC. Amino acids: CASSDPIYMDRANYGYTF.

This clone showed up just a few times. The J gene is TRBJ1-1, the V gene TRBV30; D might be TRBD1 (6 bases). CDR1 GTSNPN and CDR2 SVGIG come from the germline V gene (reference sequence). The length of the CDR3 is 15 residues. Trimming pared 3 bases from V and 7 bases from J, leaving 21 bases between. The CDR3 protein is CAWRGSGGARVEAFF. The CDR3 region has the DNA TGTGCCTGGAGGGGGAGTGGGGGCGCCCGGGTTGAAGCTTTCTTT.

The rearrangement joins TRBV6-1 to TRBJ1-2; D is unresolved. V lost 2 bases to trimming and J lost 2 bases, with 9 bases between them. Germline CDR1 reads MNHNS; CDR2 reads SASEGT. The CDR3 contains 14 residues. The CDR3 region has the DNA TGTGCCAGCAGTGAAAGAGCTTCAAACTATGGCTACACCTTC. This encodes CASSERASNYGYTF.

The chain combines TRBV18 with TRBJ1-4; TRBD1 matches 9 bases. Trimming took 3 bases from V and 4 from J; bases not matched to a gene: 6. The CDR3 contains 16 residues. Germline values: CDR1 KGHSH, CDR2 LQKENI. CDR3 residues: CASSPGQGSHNEKLFF. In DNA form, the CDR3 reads TGTGCCAGCTCACCTGGACAGGGGAGCCATAATGAAAAACTGTTTTTT.

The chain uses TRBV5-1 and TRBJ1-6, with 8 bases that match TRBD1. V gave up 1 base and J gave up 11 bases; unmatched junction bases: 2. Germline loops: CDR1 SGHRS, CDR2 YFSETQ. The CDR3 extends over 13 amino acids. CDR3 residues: CASSLNRGAPLHF. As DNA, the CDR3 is TGCGCCAGCAGCTTGAACAGGGGGGCACCCCTCCACTTT.

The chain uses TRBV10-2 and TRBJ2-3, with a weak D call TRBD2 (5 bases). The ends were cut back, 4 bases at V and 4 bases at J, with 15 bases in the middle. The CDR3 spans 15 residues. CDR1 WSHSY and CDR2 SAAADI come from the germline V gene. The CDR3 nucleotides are TGCGCCAGCAGTGGGCCGGGAAACGTATCAGATACGCAGTATTTT. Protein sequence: CASSGPGNVSDTQYF.

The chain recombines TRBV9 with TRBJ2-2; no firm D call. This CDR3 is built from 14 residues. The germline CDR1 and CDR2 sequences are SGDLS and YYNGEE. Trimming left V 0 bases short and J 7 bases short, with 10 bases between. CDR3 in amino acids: CASSVGPGGGELFF. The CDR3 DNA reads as TGTGCCAGCAGCGTAGGCCCCGGCGGCGGGGAGCTGTTTTTT.

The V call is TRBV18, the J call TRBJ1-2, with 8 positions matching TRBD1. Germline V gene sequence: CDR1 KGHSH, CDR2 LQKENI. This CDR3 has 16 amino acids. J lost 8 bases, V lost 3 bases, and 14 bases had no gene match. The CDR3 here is CASSPADRARRGGYTF. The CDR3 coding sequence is TGTGCCAGCTCACCTGCGGACAGGGCCAGACGGGGAGGCTACACCTTC.

CDR3 DNA sequence: TGTGCCAGCAGTTCCCTTCGCACAGATACGCAGTATTTT. This translates into CASSSLRTDTQYF. This chain uses TRBV27 with TRBJ2-3; no firm D call. Germline V gene sequence: CDR1 MNHEY, CDR2 SMNVEV (reference sequence). The CDR3 totals 13 residues. The ends were cut back, 4 bases at V and 1 base at J, with 6 bases in the middle.

The DNA for the CDR3 is TGTGCCAGTAGTATAGGGCACCCGAACACTGAAGCTTTCTTT. Residues: CASSIGHPNTEAFF. J is TRBJ1-1 and V is TRBV19; D remains unclear. The V gene's germline CDR1 is LNHDA and CDR2 SQIVND (reference sequence). V was clipped by 1 base and J by 1 base, with 7 bases between them. This CDR3 contains 14 residues.

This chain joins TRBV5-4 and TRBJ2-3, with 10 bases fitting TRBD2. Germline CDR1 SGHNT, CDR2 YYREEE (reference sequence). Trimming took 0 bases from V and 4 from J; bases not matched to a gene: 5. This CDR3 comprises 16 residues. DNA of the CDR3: TGTGCCAGCAGCTTGGGGAGCGGGAGGGCGGCAGATACGCAGTATTTT. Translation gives CASSLGSGRAADTQYF.

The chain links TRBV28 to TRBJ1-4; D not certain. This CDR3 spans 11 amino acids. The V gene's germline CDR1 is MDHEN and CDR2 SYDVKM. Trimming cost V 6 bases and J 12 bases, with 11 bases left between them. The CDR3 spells CASSAGPQLFF. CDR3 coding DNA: TGTGCCAGCAGCGCGGGCCCTCAACTGTTTTTT.